This TCR beta chain was found in a study of cytomegalovirus exposure and HLA in healthy donors. Regarding this clone: The antigen remains undetermined.

This CDR3 comprises 16 residues. The germline V gene has CDR1 SGHAT and CDR2 FQDESV (reference sequence). Between the trimmed V and J ends, which lost 1 base and 0 bases, there was a span of 11 bases. Overall study results and limits: Under in vitro conditions, three CMV-associated chains were confirmed as specific for CMV antigens.

With 60 Vbeta and 13 Jbeta primers, the PCR was carried out. TCRdb's copy holds only in-frame clones and misses some; the assay was immunoSEQ multiplex PCR. The repertoire holds about 140,000 clones, with roughly 79% as singletons. The V gene is TRBV11-1, the J gene TRBJ2-3; possibly TRBD1 for D (5 bases). The receptor's source is a woman aged 35 to 49 in good health and CMV-seronegative. The material sequenced was PBMCs. The CDR3 loop reads CASSLGSAGSTDTQYF. The CDR3 region has the DNA TGTGCCAGCAGCTTAGGGTCGGCAGGGAGCACAGATACGCAGTATTTT.